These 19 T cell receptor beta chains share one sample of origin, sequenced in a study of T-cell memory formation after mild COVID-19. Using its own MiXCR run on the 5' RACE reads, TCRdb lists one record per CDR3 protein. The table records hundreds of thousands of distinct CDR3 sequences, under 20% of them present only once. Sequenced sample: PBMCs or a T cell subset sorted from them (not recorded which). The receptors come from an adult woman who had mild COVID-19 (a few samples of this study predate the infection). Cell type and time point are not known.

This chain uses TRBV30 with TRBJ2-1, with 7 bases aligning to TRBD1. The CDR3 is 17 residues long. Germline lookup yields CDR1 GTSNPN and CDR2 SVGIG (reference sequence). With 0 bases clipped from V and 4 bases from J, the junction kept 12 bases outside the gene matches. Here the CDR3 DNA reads TGTGCCTGGAGTGTTTTGTTTACCAGGGGGAGTTACAATGAGCAGTTCTTC. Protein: CAWSVLFTRGSYNEQFF.

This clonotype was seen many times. DNA of the CDR3: TGTGCCAGCAGCTTAAGACAGGGAGACACTGAAGCTTTCTTT. It translates to CASSLRQGDTEAFF. This chain uses TRBV7-9 with TRBJ1-1; 7 positions match TRBD1. The CDR3 extends over 14 amino acids. J gave up 3 bases and V 2 bases, and 3 bases lay outside the gene matches. Per the germline V gene, CDR1 is SEHNR and CDR2 is FQNEAQ (reference sequence).

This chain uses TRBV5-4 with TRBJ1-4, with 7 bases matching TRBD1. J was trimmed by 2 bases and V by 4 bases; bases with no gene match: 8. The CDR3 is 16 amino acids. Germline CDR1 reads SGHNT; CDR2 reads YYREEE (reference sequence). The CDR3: CASSRSQGTTNEKLFF. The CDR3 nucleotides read TGTGCCAGCAGCCGCTCACAGGGGACCACTAATGAAAAACTGTTTTTT.

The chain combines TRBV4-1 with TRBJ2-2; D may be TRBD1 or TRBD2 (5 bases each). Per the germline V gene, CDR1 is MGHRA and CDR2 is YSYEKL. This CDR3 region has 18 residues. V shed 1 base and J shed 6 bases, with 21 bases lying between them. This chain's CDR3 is CASSQGLLRDRGAGELFF. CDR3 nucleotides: TGCGCCAGCAGCCAAGGGTTACTCCGGGACCGTGGGGCCGGGGAGCTGTTTTTT.

In DNA form, the CDR3 reads TGTGCCAGCAGTTGGGAGGGGGGGGTGAACACTGAAGCTTTCTTT. Its translation is CASSWEGGVNTEAFF. The rearrangement joins TRBV27 to TRBJ1-1; perhaps TRBD1 as D (6 bases). V gave up 4 bases and J gave up 0 bases, with 12 bases separating them. CDR3 size: 15 residues. Germline lookup yields CDR1 MNHEY and CDR2 SMNVEV (reference sequence).

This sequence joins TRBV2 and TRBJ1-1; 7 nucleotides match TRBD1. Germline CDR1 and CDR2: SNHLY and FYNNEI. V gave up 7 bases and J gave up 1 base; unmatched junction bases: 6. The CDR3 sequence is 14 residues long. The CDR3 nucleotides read TGTGCCAGCAAAGGGGGCAGACGGAACACTGAAGCTTTCTTT. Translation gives CASKGGRRNTEAFF.

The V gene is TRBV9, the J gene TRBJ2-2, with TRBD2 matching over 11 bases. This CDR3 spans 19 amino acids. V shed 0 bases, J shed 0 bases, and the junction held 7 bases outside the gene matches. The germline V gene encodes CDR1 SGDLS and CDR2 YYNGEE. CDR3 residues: CASSVAGSSGRTNTGELFF. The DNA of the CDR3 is TGTGCCAGCAGCGTAGCGGGGTCTAGCGGGAGGACGAACACCGGGGAGCTGTTTTTT.

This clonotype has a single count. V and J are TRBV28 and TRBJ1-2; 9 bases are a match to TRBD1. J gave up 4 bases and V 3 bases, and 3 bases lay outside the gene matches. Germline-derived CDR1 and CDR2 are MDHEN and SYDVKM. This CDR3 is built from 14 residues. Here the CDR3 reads CASSFPTGGYGYTF. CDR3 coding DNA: TGTGCCAGCAGTTTTCCGACAGGGGGCTATGGCTACACCTTC.

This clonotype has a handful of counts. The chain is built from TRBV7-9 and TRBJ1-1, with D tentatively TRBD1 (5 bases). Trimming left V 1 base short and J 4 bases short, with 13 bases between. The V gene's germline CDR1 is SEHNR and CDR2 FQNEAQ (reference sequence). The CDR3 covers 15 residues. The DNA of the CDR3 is TGTGCCAGCAGCTTAGATCAGGGTGGCGTCACTGAAGCTTTCTTT. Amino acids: CASSLDQGGVTEAFF.

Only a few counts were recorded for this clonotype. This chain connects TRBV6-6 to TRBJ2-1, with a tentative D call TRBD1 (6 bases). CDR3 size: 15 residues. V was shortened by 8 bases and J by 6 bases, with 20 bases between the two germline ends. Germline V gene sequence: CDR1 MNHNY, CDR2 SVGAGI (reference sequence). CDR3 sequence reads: CASGDTDGTGNEQFF. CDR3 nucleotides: TGTGCCAGCGGGGACACGGACGGGACGGGCAATGAGCAGTTCTTC.

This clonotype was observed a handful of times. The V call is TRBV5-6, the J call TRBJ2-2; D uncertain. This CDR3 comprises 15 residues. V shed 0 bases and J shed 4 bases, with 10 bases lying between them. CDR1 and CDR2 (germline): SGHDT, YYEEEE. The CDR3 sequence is CASSLARPRTGELFF. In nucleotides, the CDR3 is TGTGCCAGCAGCTTGGCGCGTCCGCGCACCGGGGAGCTGTTTTTT.

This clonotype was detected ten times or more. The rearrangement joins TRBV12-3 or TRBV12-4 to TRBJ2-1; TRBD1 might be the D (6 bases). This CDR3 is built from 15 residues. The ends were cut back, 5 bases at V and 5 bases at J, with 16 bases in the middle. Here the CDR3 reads CASSPQGKFDNEQFF. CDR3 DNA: TGTGCCAGCAGTCCACAGGGAAAGTTCGACAATGAGCAGTTCTTC.

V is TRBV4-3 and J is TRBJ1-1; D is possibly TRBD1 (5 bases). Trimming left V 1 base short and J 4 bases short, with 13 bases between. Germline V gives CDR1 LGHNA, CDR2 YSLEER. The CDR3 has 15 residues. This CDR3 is CASSQARDFGTEAFF. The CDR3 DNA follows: TGCGCCAGCAGCCAAGCAAGGGACTTCGGCACTGAAGCTTTCTTT.

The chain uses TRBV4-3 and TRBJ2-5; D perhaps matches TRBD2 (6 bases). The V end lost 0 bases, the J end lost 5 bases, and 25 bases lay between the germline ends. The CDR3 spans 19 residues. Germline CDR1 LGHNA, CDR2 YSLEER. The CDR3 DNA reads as TGCGCCAGCAGCCAAGAAGGTCCGATAACGGGAGAAGGGATGGAGACCCAGTACTTC. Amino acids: CASSQEGPITGEGMETQYF.

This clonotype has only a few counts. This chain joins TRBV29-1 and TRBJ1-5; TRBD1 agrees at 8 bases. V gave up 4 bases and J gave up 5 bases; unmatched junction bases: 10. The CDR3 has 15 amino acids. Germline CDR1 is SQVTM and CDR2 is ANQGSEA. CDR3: CSVGTGLYPDQPQHF. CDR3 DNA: TGCAGCGTTGGGACAGGGCTGTATCCGGATCAGCCCCAGCATTTT.

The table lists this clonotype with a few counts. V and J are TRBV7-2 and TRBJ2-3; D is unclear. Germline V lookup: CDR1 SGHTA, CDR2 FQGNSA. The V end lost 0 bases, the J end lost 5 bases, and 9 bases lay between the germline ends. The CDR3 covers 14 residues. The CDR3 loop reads CASSLALYGDTQYF. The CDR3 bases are TGTGCCAGCAGCTTAGCGCTCTATGGAGATACGCAGTATTTT.

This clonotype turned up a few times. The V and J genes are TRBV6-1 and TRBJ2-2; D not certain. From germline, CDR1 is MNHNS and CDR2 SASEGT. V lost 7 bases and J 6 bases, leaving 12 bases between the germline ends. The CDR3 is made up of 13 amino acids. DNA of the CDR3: TGTGCCAGCACAAAGGTCATGTCCGGGGAGCTGTTTTTT. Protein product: CASTKVMSGELFF.

The CDR3 DNA reads as TGTGCCAGCAGCTTGGTAGGGTACACTGAAGCTTTCTTT. As protein: CASSLVGYTEAFF. This chain uses TRBV5-6 with TRBJ1-1; D is ambiguous. CDR3 size: 13 residues. CDR1 and CDR2 from the germline V gene are SGHDT and YYEEEE. The V end was cut by 0 bases, the J end by 3 bases, with 6 bases between.

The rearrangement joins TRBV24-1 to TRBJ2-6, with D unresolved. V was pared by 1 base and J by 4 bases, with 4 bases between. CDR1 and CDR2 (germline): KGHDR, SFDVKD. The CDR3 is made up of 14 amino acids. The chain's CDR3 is CATSDFRGANVLTF. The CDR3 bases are TGTGCCACCAGTGATTTCAGAGGGGCCAACGTCCTGACTTTC.